This T cell receptor beta chain was found in a study of shared clonotypes between healthy human individuals. The donors were adults (healthy and HIV-negative) with no recent acute infections or vaccinations. Germline V CDR1 and CDR2: MNHEY, SVGAGI. V lost 7 bases, J lost 1 base, and 16 bases lay in between. The CDR3 totals 15 residues. Measured with immunoSEQ multiplex PCR; TCRdb has only the in-frame clones, and not every one. In the table there are 1,500,000 or so clones, approximately 98.5% of which are singletons. The chain is built from TRBV6-5 and TRBJ1-1, with D tentatively TRBD1 (6 bases). The clonotype was recovered from a man younger than 40 in good health. Sequences were obtained from naive CD4+ T cells sorted from blood. Subset reported: CD45RA+ positively selected. CDR3 amino acids: CASTPRRGSNTEAFF. The CDR3 bases are TGTGCCAGCACCCCCCGGAGGGGGTCGAACACTGAAGCTTTCTTT.